This TCR beta chain was captured by sequencing in a study of Graves' ophthalmopathy and Graves' hyperthyroidism. The study's findings and limits: Using a 13-signature model, the authors split ophthalmopathy from stable hyperthyroidism, with about 88% sensitivity and about 80% specificity.

In germline, CDR1 is LNHNV, CDR2 YYDKDF (reference sequence). The CDR3 is 14 residues long. Trimming shortened V by 4 bases and J by 4 bases, and 13 bases separated the two germline ends. At least ten counts were recorded for this clonotype. Antigen unknown. The sequenced template was RNA, covering the TCR beta CDR3 region. In the first round, RT-PCR was carried out with HTBI primers, and a multiplex PCR formed the second round. From the multiplex PCR reads, TCRdb called clonotypes with MiXCR, one entry per CDR3 protein. The top ten clones hold over 7.5% of a sample with roughly 500,000 distinct CDR3 sequences, around 14% of them seen once.

Sequenced input: blood. The chain links TRBV15 to TRBJ2-5; D remains unclear. The clonotype originates from a woman in her twenties or thirties with Graves' ophthalmopathy. The CDR3 sequence is CATSIADNRETQYF. CDR3 nucleotide sequence: TGTGCCACCAGCATCGCAGACAACCGAGAGACCCAGTACTTC. The full variable domain, in which reference TRBV15 and TRBJ2-5 provide the parts outside the CDR3, is DAMVIQNPRYQVTQFGKPVTLSCSQTLNHNVMYWYQQKSSQAPKLLFHYYDKDFNNEADTPDNFQSRRPNTSFCFLDIRSPGLGDTAMYLCATSIADNRETQYFGPGTRLLVL.